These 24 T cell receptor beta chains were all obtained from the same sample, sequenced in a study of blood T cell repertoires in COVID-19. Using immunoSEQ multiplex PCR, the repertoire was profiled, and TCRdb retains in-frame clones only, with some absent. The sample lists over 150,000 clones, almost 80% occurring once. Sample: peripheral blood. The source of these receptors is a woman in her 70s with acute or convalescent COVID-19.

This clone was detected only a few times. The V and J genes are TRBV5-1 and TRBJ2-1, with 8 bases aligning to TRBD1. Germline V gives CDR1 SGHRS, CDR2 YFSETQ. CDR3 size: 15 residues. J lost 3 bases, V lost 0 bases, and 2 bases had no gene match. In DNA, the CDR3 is TGCGCCAGCAGCTTGGAGGGACAGGACTACAATGAGCAGTTCTTC. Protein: CASSLEGQDYNEQFF.

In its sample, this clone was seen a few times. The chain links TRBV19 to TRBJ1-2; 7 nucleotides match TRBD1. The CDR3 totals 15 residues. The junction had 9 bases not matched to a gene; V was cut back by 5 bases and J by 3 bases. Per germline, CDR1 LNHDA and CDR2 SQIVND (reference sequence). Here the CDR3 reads CASSGADRRDYGYTF. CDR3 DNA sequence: TGTGCCAGTAGTGGGGCGGACAGGAGAGACTATGGCTACACCTTC.

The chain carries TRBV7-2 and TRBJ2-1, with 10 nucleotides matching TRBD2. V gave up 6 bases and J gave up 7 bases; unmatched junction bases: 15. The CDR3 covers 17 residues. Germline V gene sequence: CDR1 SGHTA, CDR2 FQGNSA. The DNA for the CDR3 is TGTGCCAGCAGGAGCAGGCCCTTAGCGGGAGGTCAGAATGAGCAGTTCTTC. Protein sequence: CASRSRPLAGGQNEQFF.

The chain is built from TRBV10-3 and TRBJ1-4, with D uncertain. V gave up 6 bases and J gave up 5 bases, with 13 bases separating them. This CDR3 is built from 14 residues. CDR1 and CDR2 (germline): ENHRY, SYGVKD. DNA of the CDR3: TGTGCCATCAGGCCGGGATCAGCAAATGAAAAACTGTTTTTT. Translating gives CAIRPGSANEKLFF.

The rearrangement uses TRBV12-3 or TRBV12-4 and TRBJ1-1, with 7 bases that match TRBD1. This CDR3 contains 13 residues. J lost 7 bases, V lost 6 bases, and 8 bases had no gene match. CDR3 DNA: TGTGCCAGCAGCAAGGGGGCCGGGAGTGAAGCTTTCTTT. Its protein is CASSKGAGSEAFF.

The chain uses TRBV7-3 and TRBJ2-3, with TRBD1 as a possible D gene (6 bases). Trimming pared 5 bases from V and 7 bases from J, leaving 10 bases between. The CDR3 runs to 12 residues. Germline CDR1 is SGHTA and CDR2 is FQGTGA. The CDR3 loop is CASSGDTHTQYF. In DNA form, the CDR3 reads TGTGCCAGCAGCGGGGACACCCATACGCAGTATTTT.

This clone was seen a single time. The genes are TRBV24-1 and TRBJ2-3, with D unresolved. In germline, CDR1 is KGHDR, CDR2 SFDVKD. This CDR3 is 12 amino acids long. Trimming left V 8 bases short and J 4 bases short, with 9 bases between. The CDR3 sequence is CATTDVADTQYF. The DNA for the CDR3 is TGTGCCACCACTGACGTCGCAGATACGCAGTATTTT.

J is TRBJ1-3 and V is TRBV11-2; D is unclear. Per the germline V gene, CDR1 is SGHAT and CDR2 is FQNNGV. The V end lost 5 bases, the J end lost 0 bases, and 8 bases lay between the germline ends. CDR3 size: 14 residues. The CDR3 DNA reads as TGTGCCAGCAGCCACGACTACTCTGGAAACACCATATATTTT. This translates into CASSHDYSGNTIYF.

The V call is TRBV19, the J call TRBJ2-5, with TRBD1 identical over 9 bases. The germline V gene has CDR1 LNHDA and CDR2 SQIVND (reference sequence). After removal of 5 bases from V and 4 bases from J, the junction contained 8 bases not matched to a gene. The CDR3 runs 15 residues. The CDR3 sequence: CASSGTGLRGETQYF. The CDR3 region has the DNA TGTGCCAGTAGTGGGACAGGGTTACGGGGAGAGACCCAGTACTTC. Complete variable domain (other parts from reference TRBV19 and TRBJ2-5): DGGITQSPKYLFRKEGQNVTLSCEQNLNHDAMYWYRQDPGQGLRLIYYSQIVNDFQKGDIAEGYSVSREKKESFPLTVTSAQKNPTAFYLCASSGTGLRGETQYFGPGTRLLVL.

CDR3 sequence (DNA): TGTGCCAGCAGCTTAAGGACTGTCCAAGAGACCCAGTACTTC. Residues: CASSLRTVQETQYF. The V call is TRBV7-9, the J call TRBJ2-5; maybe TRBD2 (5 bases). Germline-derived CDR1 and CDR2 are SEHNR and FQNEAQ (reference sequence). Trimming took 2 bases from V and 1 from J, leaving 8 bases between them. This CDR3 has 14 amino acids.

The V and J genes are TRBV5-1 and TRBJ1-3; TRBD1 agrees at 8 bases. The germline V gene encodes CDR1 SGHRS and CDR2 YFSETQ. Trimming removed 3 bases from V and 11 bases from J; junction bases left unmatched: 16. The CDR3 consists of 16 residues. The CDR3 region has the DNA TGCGCCAGCAGCTGGGCGACAGGGGAGACGGGGGTCGCCATATATTTT. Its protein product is CASSWATGETGVAIYF.

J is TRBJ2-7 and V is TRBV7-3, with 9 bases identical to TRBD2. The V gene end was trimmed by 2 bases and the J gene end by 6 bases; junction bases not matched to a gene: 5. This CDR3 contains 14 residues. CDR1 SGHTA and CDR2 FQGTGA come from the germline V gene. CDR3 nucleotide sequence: TGTGCCAGCAGCTTAGGAGCGGGAGGCGCCGAGCAGTACTTC. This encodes CASSLGAGGAEQYF.

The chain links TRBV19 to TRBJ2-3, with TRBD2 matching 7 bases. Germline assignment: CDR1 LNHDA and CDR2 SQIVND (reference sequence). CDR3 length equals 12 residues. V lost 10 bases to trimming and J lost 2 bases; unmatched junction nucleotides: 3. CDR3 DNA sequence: TGTGCCACGGCGGGAGACACAGATACGCAGTATTTT. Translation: CATAGDTDTQYF.

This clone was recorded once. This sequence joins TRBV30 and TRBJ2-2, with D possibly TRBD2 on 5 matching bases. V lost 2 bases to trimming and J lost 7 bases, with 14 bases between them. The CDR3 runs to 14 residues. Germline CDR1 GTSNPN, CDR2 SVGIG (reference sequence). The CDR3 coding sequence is TGTGCCTGGAGTATACTAGAGTCTGGCGGGGAGCTGTTTTTT. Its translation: CAWSILESGGELFF.

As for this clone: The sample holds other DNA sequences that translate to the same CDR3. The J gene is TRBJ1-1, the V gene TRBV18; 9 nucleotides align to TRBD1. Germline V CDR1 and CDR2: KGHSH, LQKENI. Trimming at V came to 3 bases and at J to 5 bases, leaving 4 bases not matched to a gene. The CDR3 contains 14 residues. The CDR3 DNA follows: TGTGCCAGCTCACCGGGACAGGGAGAAACTGAAGCTTTCTTT. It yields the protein CASSPGQGETEAFF.

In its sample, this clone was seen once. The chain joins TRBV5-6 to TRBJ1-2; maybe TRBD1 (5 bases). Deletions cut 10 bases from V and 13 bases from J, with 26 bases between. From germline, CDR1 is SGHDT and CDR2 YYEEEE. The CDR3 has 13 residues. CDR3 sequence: CAGARGEFKEVTF. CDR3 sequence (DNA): TGTGCCGGCGCTCGGGGGGAATTTAAAGAGGTCACCTTC.

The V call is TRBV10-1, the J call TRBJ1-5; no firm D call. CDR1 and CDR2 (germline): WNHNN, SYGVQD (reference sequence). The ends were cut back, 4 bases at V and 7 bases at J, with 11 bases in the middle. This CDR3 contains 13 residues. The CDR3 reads CASSASHQQPQHF. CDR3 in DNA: TGCGCCAGCAGTGCGTCCCATCAGCAGCCCCAGCATTTT.

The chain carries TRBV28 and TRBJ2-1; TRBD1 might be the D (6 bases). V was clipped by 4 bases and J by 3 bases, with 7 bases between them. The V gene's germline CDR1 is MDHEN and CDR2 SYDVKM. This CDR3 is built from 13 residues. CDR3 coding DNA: TGTGCCAGCAGTTACAGGGACTACAATGAGCAGTTCTTC. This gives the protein CASSYRDYNEQFF.

The CDR3 protein is CASSQASYGELFF. DNA for the CDR3: TGCGCCAGCAGCCAAGCCTCCTACGGGGAGCTGTTTTTT. The rearrangement links TRBV4-1 to TRBJ2-2; D is unresolved. There are 13 residues in the CDR3. V was cut by 1 base and J by 7 bases, with 7 bases left in between. CDR1 is MGHRA, CDR2 YSYEKL, per germline.

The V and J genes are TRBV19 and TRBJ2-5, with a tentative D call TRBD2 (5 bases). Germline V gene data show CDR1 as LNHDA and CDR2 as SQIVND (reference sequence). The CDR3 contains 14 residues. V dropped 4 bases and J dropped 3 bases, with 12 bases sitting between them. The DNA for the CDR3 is TGTGCCAGTAGTACCTTAGCGAGGGAAGAGACCCAGTACTTC. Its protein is CASSTLAREETQYF.

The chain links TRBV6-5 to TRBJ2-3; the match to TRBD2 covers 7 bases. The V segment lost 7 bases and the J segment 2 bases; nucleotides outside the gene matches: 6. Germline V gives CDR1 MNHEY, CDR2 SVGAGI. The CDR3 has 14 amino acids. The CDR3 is CASIRREYTDTQYF. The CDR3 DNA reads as TGTGCCAGCATAAGGCGGGAGTACACAGATACGCAGTATTTT.

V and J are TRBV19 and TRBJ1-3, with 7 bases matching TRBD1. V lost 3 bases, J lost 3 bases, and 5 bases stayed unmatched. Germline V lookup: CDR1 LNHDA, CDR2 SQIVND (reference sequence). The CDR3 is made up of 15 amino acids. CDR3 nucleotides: TGTGCCAGTAGTATGAAGACAGGGAGTGGAAACACCATATATTTT. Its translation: CASSMKTGSGNTIYF. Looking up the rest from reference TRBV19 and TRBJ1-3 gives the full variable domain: DGGITQSPKYLFRKEGQNVTLSCEQNLNHDAMYWYRQDPGQGLRLIYYSQIVNDFQKGDIAEGYSVSREKKESFPLTVTSAQKNPTAFYLCASSMKTGSGNTIYFGEGSWLTVV.

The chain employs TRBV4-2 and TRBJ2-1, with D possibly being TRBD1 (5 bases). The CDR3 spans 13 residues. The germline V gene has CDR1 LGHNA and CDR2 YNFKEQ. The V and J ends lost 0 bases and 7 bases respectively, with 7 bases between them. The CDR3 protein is CASSQDRANEQFF. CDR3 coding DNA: TGTGCCAGCAGCCAAGACAGGGCGAATGAGCAGTTCTTC.

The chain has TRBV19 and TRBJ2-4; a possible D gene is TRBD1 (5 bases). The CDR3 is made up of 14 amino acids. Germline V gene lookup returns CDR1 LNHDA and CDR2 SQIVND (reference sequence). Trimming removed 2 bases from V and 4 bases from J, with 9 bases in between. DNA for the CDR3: TGTGCCAGTAGTATAAAAGGGGCGAAAAACATTCAGTACTTC. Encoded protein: CASSIKGAKNIQYF.